The sequence of this TCR beta chain was determined in a study of T cell responses to AZD1222 COVID-19 vaccine. Study observations and caveats: The donor group comprised mostly white British people and more females; the analysis possibly underestimated clonal diversity.

Produced via immunoSEQ multiplex PCR; TCRdb's table is partial and in-frame only. The repertoire has about 100,000 clones, about 85% of them found once; the top ten carry more than 1.5%. Worth noting for this clone: What it binds is not known.

V lost 2 bases to trimming and J lost 3 bases, with 22 bases between them. Germline loops: CDR1 MNHNS, CDR2 SASEGT. The CDR3 has 18 amino acids. The sequencing used peripheral blood, collected on day 0 of AZD1222 vaccination. This chain connects TRBV6-1 to TRBJ2-5; TRBD1 might be the D (6 bases). The clonotype originates from an adult in good health. The CDR3 DNA reads as TGTGCCAGCAGTGAAAACCCTAGGGGGATACAATCCGAAGAGACCCAGTACTTC. Protein sequence: CASSENPRGIQSEETQYF.